The clone carrying this TCR beta chain has a handful of counts. As yet, its antigen is unknown. At one of its ends the junction is not consistent with the germline gene, which may arise from a read error. The data stem from a study of T cell responses to AZD1222 COVID-19 vaccine. Germline V gene sequence: CDR1 MDHEN, CDR2 SYDVKM. The CDR3 consists of 11 residues. Some clones are missing from TCRdb's copy, which holds only in-frame ones; the method was immunoSEQ multiplex PCR. In the table there are 65,000 to 85,000 clones, around 88% of which are singletons. Regarding the study as a whole: With two AZD1222 doses given, Spike-specific TCR breadth and depth both rose.

The chain recombines TRBV28 with TRBJ2-7, with D perhaps matching TRBD2 (5 bases). Sequenced material: peripheral blood, taken 28 days after the second dose of the MenACWY control vaccine. This sequence was found in an adult who received the MenACWY meningococcal vaccine as a control. The CDR3: CASSPGRGRDF. The CDR3 bases are TGTGCCAGCAGCCCCGGCAGAGGGCGTGACTTC. Drawing the rest from reference TRBV28 and TRBJ2-7, the complete variable domain is DVKVTQSSRYLVKRTGEKVFLECVQDMDHENMFWYRQDPGLGLRLIYFSYDVKMKEKGDIPEGYSVSREKKERFSLILESASTNQTSMYLCASSPGRGRDFGPGTRLTVT.